These 26 T cell receptor beta chains came from one sample sequenced in a study of blood T cells in healthy people across ages (dated by TCRdb to between 2015 and 2017). Receptor libraries were prepared by 5' RACE. TCRdb lists the instrument as Illumina HiSeq 2500. A second roughly 7 to 11 cycle PCR used a sample-barcoded 5' primer and a J-beta primer mix. TCRdb passed the public sequencing reads through fastp at Q25 and MiXCR, retaining productive beta sequences. When rows share a CDR3 protein, they turn into one entry using the most common DNA and genes. For this sample there are roughly 1,800,000 distinct CDR3 sequences; 49% appear just once. The ten largest clones represent less than 2.5% of the sample. Sequencing was carried out using blood. Receptors originate from a middle-aged woman in good health.

The table lists this clonotype with a few counts. V gene TRBV7-2 combines with J gene TRBJ2-1, with 9 nucleotides matching TRBD2. The germline V gene has CDR1 SGHTA and CDR2 FQGNSA. The CDR3 has 17 amino acids. V dropped 0 bases and J dropped 5; count of bases not matched to a gene: 8. The CDR3 DNA reads as TGTGCCAGCAGCTTAGCGCTGGCTAGCGGGGTCAACAATGAGCAGTTCTTC. This gives the protein CASSLALASGVNNEQFF.

As DNA, the CDR3 is TGTGCCAGCAGTTGGGGGGTTTACAATGAGCAGTTCTTC. Translated: CASSWGVYNEQFF. This chain connects TRBV6-6 to TRBJ2-1, with D possibly matching TRBD2 (6 bases). Looked up from germline, CDR1 is MNHNY and CDR2 is SVGAGI (reference sequence). The CDR3 totals 13 residues. V shed 4 bases and J shed 4 bases, with 8 bases lying between them.

This clonotype was seen only once. This chain uses TRBV7-9 with TRBJ2-3; tentatively, D is TRBD1 (6 bases). This CDR3 is 13 amino acids long. Germline V gives CDR1 SEHNR, CDR2 FQNEAQ (reference sequence). Trimming left V 5 bases short and J 6 bases short, with 12 bases between. The CDR3 nucleotides read TGTGCCAGCAGCCCAGGGGAGTCGGATACGCAGTATTTT. Its translation is CASSPGESDTQYF.

V usage is TRBV4-3 and J usage is TRBJ2-2, with D possibly being TRBD2 (5 bases). Trimming took 1 base from V and 0 from J, leaving 15 bases between them. This CDR3 spans 18 amino acids. Germline values: CDR1 LGHNA, CDR2 YSLEER. CDR3 sequence (DNA): TGCGCCAGCAGCCAAGTCCTTGCCGGACTTCCGAACACCGGGGAGCTGTTTTTT. Translated, it gives CASSQVLAGLPNTGELFF.

The rearrangement joins TRBV9 to TRBJ2-5; the D gene is possibly TRBD2 (6 bases). CDR1 and CDR2 (germline): SGDLS, YYNGEE. V was shortened by 0 bases and J by 7 bases, with 16 bases between the two germline ends. The CDR3 consists of 15 residues. CDR3 coding DNA: TGTGCCAGCAGCGTAGGGGACTTCGAAGAGGGGACCCAGTACTTC. This sequence encodes CASSVGDFEEGTQYF.

This clonotype came up a few times. The chain links TRBV4-3 to TRBJ2-1; D might be TRBD1 or TRBD2, each matching 5 bases. Germline assignment: CDR1 LGHNA and CDR2 YSLEER. V was shortened by 4 bases and J by 10 bases, with 14 bases between the two germline ends. CDR3 size: 13 residues. DNA for the CDR3: TGCGCCAGCAGCCCGGGACGACCGGGGGAGCAGTTCTTC. Residues: CASSPGRPGEQFF.

On this clonotype: Given a much more abundant clone one base away, this may be a read error. The CDR3 sequence is CASSHSAGGGIEKPFF. The CDR3 coding sequence is TGTGCCAGCAGCCATTCAGCAGGGGGTGGGATCGAAAAACCGTTTTTT. The V call is TRBV4-2, the J call TRBJ1-4; 7 bases agree with TRBD1. Germline-derived CDR1 and CDR2 are LGHNA and YNFKEQ. The CDR3 runs 16 residues.

The table lists this clonotype with a few counts. V and J are TRBV21-1 and TRBJ1-2. TRBV21-1 is labeled a pseudogene. The CDR3 spans 16 residues. CDR3 residues: CASSKVGGVRDYGYTF. The DNA of the CDR3 is TGTGCCAGCAGCAAAGTGGGAGGGGTGAGGGATTATGGCTACACCTTC.

The rearrangement links TRBV7-9 to TRBJ1-2; no clear D. V gave up 1 base and J gave up 4 bases, with 10 bases separating them. Looked up from germline, CDR1 is SEHNR and CDR2 is FQNEAQ (reference sequence). CDR3 length: 14 amino acids. The CDR3 sequence is CASSLDMGSYGYTF. DNA of the CDR3: TGTGCCAGCAGCTTAGATATGGGCAGCTATGGCTACACCTTC.

This chain links TRBV6-5 with TRBJ2-5; TRBD2 is a possible D gene (6 bases). The V end lost 0 bases, the J end lost 2 bases, and 10 bases lay between the germline ends. There are 15 residues in the CDR3. The V gene's germline CDR1 is MNHEY and CDR2 SVGAGI. The CDR3 here is CASSYSRTTQETQYF. The DNA for the CDR3 is TGTGCCAGCAGTTACTCCCGGACTACTCAAGAGACCCAGTACTTC.

V and J are TRBV5-1 and TRBJ2-6, with TRBD1 matching 12 bases. CDR3 size: 19 residues. The germline V gene encodes CDR1 SGHRS and CDR2 YFSETQ. V trimming: 6 bases; J trimming: 0 bases; junction bases outside the gene matches: 10. The CDR3 DNA is TGCGCCAGCAAGCCTAATACGGGACAGGGGGCCTCTGGGGCCAACGTCCTGACTTTC. This translates into CASKPNTGQGASGANVLTF.

This chain links TRBV20-1 with TRBJ2-4; 9 bases are shared with TRBD2. V was clipped by 2 bases and J by 0 bases; unmatched bases: 5. CDR1 and CDR2 from the germline V gene are DFQATT and SNEGSKA (reference sequence). The CDR3 loop spans 16 amino acids. The CDR3 nucleotides are TGCAGTGCTAGATTATCTAGCGGGATAGCCAAAAACATTCAGTACTTC. Translated: CSARLSSGIAKNIQYF.

The chain couples TRBV20-1 to TRBJ1-6; possible D gene TRBD1, 5 bases. This CDR3 region has 18 residues. The germline V gene encodes CDR1 DFQATT and CDR2 SNEGSKA (reference sequence). The germline V and J ends were trimmed by 5 bases and 0 bases, with 20 bases remaining between them. CDR3 DNA: TGCAGTGCTGCCTCCGGGGGAGGACCGAGCTCCTATAATTCACCCCTCCACTTT. Amino acid sequence: CSAASGGGPSSYNSPLHF.

The rearrangement joins TRBV6-6 to TRBJ1-2; maybe TRBD1 (5 bases). Trimming took 8 bases from V and 4 from J, leaving 17 bases between them. This CDR3 has 14 residues. CDR1 is MNHNY, CDR2 SVGAGI, per germline (reference sequence). CDR3 DNA: TGTGCCAGCGGGGGATGGGGGATAGGCTATGGCTACACCTTC. Its protein is CASGGWGIGYGYTF.

This clonotype was counted once. The chain is built from TRBV7-9 and TRBJ1-6; 10 bases map to TRBD1. The CDR3 spans 20 residues. CDR1 is SEHNR and CDR2 is FQNEAQ in the germline V gene (reference sequence). The V segment lost 5 bases and the J segment 1 base; nucleotides outside the gene matches: 14. CDR3 residues: CASSPRTGTGEASYNSPLHF. The CDR3 DNA sequence: TGTGCCAGCAGCCCTAGGACCGGGACAGGGGAGGCTTCCTATAATTCACCCCTCCACTTT. Combining the CDR3 with reference TRBV7-9 and TRBJ1-6 gives the whole variable domain DTGVSQNPRHKITKRGQNVTFRCDPISEHNRLYWYRQTLGQGPEFLTYFQNEAQLEKSRLLSDRFSAERPKGSFSTLEIQRTEQGDSAMYLCASSPRTGTGEASYNSPLHFGNGTRLTVT.

For this clonotype: One junction end does not reproduce the germline sequence, and a read error may be involved. This chain connects TRBV28 to TRBJ2-4, with a weak D call TRBD2 (7 bases). The J call may be in error: the DNA end matches TRBJ2-7 better. CDR3 size: 14 residues. Looked up from germline, CDR1 is MDHEN and CDR2 is SYDVKM. CDR3 sequence (DNA): TGTGCCAACAGTTTTGGGGGGGGGCGGGACGAGCAGTACTTC. It encodes CANSFGGGRDEQYF.

This clonotype has only a few counts. V and J are TRBV16 and TRBJ2-7, with D perhaps TRBD2 (5 bases). Trimming shortened V by 4 bases and J by 4 bases, and 11 bases separated the two germline ends. The germline V gene encodes CDR1 KGHSY and CDR2 FQNENV. The CDR3 covers 13 residues. CDR3 amino acids: CASSPQDWYEQYF. The CDR3, as DNA: TGTGCCAGCAGCCCCCAGGACTGGTACGAGCAGTACTTC. The complete variable domain, with remaining parts taken from reference TRBV16 and TRBJ2-7, reads GEEVAQTPKHLVRGEGQKAKLYCAPIKGHSYVFWYQQVLKNEFKFLISFQNENVFDETGMPKERFSAKCLPNSPCSLEIQATKLEDSAVYFCASSPQDWYEQYFGPGTRLTVT.

The chain joins TRBV28 to TRBJ1-5, with D perhaps TRBD1 (6 bases). Per the germline V gene, CDR1 is MDHEN and CDR2 is SYDVKM. Trimming shortened V by 8 bases and J by 0 bases, and 14 bases separated the two germline ends. CDR3 length equals 15 residues. The CDR3 loop is CASATQGYSNQPQHF. The CDR3 coding sequence is TGTGCCAGCGCCACACAGGGTTATAGCAATCAGCCCCAGCATTTT.

The rearrangement links TRBV12-3 or TRBV12-4 to TRBJ2-1; D gene unclear. Trimming removed 8 bases at V and 6 bases at J, with 11 bases between. The CDR3 is 12 residues long. CDR3 protein: CASRRRGNEQFF. CDR3 nucleotides: TGTGCCAGCCGACGGCGCGGCAATGAGCAGTTCTTC.

Only a few counts were recorded for this clonotype. The genes are TRBV29-1 and TRBJ2-1; 8 bases line up with TRBD1. The CDR3 contains 13 residues. The junction had 4 bases not matched to a gene; V was cut back by 3 bases and J by 6 bases. Germline CDR1 and CDR2: SQVTM and ANQGSEA. CDR3 nucleotides: TGCAGCGTTGAGGACAGGGCCAGCAATGAGCAGTTCTTC. Translating it yields CSVEDRASNEQFF.

Many counts were recorded for this clonotype. The J gene is TRBJ2-3, the V gene TRBV5-1; D remains unclear. Germline V lookup: CDR1 SGHRS, CDR2 YFSETQ. V gave up 1 base and J gave up 3 bases, with 3 bases separating them. The CDR3 consists of 12 residues. The CDR3: CASSLKTDTQYF. The CDR3 DNA is TGCGCCAGCAGCTTGAAGACAGATACGCAGTATTTT.

The table lists this clonotype with many counts. V and J are TRBV12-3 or TRBV12-4 and TRBJ2-7, with D possibly matching TRBD2 (6 bases). This CDR3 spans 13 amino acids. Trimming removed 6 bases at V and 1 base at J, with 10 bases between. The CDR3: CASRGTVSYEQYF. The CDR3, as DNA: TGTGCCAGCAGGGGGACTGTTTCCTACGAGCAGTACTTC.

V and J are TRBV10-2 and TRBJ2-3, with TRBD1 as a possible D gene (5 bases). Looked up from germline, CDR1 is WSHSY and CDR2 is SAAADI. With 2 bases removed from V and 1 base from J, the gap between germline ends came to 13 bases. The CDR3 consists of 16 residues. The CDR3 DNA reads TGCGCCAGCAGTGAGACAGGATGGGGCCGCACAGATACGCAGTATTTT. Translated: CASSETGWGRTDTQYF.

This clonotype was detected once. V usage is TRBV4-1 and J usage is TRBJ2-1; 9 bases agree with TRBD2. Unmatched junction bases numbered 8, after V lost 1 base and J lost 7 bases. Germline assignment: CDR1 MGHRA and CDR2 YSYEKL. CDR3 length: 16 amino acids. CDR3 nucleotides: TGCGCCAGCAGCCAAGTGTTTGCGGGGGGGGAGAATGAGCAGTTCTTC. Protein sequence: CASSQVFAGGENEQFF.

Worth noting for this clonotype: One end of the junction is discordant with germline, which a read error may explain. This chain joins TRBV20-1 and TRBJ1-5, with 9 nucleotides matching TRBD1. The CDR3 is 14 residues long. Per germline, CDR1 DFQATT and CDR2 SNEGSKA (reference sequence). The CDR3 nucleotides read TGCAGTGCGAGAGTACAGGGGGCGGGTCAGCCCCAGCATTTT. Translating it yields CSARVQGAGQPQHF.

The V gene is TRBV20-1, the J gene TRBJ1-4, with D uncertain. The V gene lost 2 bases and the J gene lost 5 bases, with 15 bases spanning the gap. The CDR3 length is 15 residues. In germline, CDR1 is DFQATT, CDR2 SNEGSKA (reference sequence). This chain's CDR3 is CSARFGGQANEKLFF. The CDR3 DNA is TGCAGTGCTAGATTTGGAGGCCAGGCAAATGAAAAACTGTTTTTT.